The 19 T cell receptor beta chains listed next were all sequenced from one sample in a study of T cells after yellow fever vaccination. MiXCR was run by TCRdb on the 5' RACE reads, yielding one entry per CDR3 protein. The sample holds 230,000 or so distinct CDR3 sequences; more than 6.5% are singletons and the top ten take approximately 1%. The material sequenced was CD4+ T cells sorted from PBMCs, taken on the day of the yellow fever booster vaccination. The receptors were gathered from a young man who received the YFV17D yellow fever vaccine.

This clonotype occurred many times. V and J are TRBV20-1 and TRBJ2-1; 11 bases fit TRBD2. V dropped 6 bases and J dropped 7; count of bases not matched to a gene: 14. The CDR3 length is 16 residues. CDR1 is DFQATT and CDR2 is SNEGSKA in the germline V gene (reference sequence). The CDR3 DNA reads TGCAGTGCCACACTAGCGGGAGCTTTCAAGGGGAATGAGCAGTTCTTC. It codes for CSATLAGAFKGNEQFF.

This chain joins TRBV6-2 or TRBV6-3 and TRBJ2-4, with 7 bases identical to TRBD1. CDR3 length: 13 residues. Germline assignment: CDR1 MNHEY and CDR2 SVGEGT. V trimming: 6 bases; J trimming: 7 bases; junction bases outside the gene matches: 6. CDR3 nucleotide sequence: TGTGCCAGCAGACAGGGGTGGGAGAACATTCAGTACTTC. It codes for CASRQGWENIQYF.

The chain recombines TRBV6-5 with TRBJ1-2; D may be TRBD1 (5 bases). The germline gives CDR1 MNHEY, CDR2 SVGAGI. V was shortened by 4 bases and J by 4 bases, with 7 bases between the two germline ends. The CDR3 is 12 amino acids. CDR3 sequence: CASSFGGYGYTF. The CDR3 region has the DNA TGTGCCAGCAGTTTCGGGGGCTATGGCTACACCTTC.

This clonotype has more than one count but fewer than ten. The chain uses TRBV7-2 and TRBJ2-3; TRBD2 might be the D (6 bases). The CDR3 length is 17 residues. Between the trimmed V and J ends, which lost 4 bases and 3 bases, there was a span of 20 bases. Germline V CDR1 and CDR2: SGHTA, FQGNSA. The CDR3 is CASSSPWGGSKTDTQYF. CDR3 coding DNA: TGTGCCAGCAGCTCCCCCTGGGGAGGTAGCAAAACAGATACGCAGTATTTT.

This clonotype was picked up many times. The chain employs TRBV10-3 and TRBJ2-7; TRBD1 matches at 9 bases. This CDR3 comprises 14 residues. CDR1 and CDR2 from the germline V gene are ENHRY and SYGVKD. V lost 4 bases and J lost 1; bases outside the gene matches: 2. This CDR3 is CAISGDRGSYEQYF. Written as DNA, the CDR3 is TGTGCCATCAGTGGAGACAGGGGGTCCTACGAGCAGTACTTC.

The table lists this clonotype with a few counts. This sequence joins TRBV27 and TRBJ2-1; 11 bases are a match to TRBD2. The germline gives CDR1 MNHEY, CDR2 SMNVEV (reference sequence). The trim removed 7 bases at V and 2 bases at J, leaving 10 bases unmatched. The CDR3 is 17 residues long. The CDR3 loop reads CASTNPGTSGAYNEQFF. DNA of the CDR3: TGTGCCAGCACCAATCCAGGGACTAGCGGAGCCTACAATGAGCAGTTCTTC.

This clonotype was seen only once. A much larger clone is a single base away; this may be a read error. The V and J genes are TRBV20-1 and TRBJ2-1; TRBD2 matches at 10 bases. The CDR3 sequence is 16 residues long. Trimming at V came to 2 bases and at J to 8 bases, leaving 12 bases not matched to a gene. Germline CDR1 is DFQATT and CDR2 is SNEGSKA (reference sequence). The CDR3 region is CSARRTTSGKADEQFF. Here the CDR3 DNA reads TGCAGTGCTAGACGGACTACTAGCGGGAAAGCGGATGAGCAGTTCTTC.

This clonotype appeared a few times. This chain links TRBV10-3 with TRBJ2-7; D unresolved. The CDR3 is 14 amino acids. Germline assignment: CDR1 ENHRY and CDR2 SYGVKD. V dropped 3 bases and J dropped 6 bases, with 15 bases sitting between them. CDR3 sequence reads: CAISDRRRVFEQYF. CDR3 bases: TGTGCCATCAGTGATCGTAGGAGAGTCTTCGAGCAGTACTTC.

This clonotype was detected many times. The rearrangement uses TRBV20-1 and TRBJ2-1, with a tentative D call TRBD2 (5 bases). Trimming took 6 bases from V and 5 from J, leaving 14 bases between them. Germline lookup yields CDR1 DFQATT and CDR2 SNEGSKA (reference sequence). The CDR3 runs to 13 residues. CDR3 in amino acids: CSAPRGLDNEQFF. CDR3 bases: TGCAGTGCCCCCCGAGGGCTAGACAATGAGCAGTTCTTC.

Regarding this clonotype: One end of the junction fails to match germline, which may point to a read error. The CDR3 coding sequence is TGTGCCAGCGGCTTAATTGGAAGCTCCTACGAGCAGTACTTC. Protein product: CASGLIGSSYEQYF. The J gene is TRBJ2-7, the V gene TRBV7-2; no definite D call. Germline CDR1 SGHTA, CDR2 FQGNSA. The CDR3 runs to 14 residues.

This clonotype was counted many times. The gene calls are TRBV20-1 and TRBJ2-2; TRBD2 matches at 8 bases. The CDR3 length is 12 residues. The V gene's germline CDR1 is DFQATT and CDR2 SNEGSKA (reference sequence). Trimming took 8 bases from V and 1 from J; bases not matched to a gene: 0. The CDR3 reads CSSGRNTGELFF. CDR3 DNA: TGCAGTAGCGGGAGGAACACCGGGGAGCTGTTTTTT.

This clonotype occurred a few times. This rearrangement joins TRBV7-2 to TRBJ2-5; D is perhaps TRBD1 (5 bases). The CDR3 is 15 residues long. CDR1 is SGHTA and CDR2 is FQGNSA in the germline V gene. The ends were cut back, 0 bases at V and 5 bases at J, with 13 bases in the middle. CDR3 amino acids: CASSLARPPGETQYF. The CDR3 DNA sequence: TGTGCCAGCAGCTTAGCGCGGCCGCCAGGGGAGACCCAGTACTTC.

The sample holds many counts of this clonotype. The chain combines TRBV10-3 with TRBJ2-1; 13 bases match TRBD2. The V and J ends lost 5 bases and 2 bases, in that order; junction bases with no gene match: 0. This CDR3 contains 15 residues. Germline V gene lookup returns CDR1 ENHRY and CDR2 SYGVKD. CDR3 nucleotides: TGTGCCATCAGTACTAGCGGGAGGGCCTACAATGAGCAGTTCTTC. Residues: CAISTSGRAYNEQFF.

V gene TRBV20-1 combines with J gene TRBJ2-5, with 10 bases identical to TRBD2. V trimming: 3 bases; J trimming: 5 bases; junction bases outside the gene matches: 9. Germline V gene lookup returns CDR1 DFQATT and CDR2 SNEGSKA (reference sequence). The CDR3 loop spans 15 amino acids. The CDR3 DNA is TGCAGTGCTAGGCGGGGGGCTAGCGGGAGTGAGACCCAGTACTTC. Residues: CSARRGASGSETQYF.

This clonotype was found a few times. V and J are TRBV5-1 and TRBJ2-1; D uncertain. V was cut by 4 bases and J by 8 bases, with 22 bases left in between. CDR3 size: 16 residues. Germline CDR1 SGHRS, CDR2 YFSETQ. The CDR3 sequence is CASSPESGGMGDEQFF. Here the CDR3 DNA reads TGCGCCAGCAGCCCTGAGTCTGGCGGAATGGGTGATGAGCAGTTCTTC.

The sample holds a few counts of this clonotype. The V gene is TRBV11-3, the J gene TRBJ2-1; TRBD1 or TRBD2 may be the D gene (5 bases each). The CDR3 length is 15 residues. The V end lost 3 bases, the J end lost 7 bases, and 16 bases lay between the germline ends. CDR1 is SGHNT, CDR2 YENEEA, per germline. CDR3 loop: CASSFSGTQGNEQFF. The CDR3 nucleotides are TGTGCCAGCAGCTTTTCGGGGACCCAAGGGAATGAGCAGTTCTTC.

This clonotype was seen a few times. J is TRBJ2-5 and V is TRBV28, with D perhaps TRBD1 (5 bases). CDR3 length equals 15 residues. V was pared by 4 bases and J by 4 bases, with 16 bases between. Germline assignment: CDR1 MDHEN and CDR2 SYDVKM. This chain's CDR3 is CASSYPSGWGETQYF. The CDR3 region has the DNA TGTGCCAGCAGTTATCCCTCAGGGTGGGGAGAGACCCAGTACTTC.

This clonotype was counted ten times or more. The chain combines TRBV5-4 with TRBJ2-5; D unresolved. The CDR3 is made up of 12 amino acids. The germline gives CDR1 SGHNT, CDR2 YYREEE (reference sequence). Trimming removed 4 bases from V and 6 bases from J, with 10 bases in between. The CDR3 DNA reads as TGTGCCAGCAGCGCGGACGTGCAGACCCAGTACTTC. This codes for CASSADVQTQYF.

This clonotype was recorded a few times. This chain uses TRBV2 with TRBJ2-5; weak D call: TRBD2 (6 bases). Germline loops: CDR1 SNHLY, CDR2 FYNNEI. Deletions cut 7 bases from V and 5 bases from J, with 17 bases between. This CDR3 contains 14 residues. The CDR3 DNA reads TGTGCCAGCAACCTGGGATTGGAGGGGGAGACCCAGTACTTC. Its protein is CASNLGLEGETQYF. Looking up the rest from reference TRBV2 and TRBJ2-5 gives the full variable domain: EPEVTQTPSHQVTQMGQEVILRCVPISNHLYFYWYRQILGQKVEFLVSFYNNEISEKSEIFDDQFSVERPDGSNFTLKIRSTKLEDSAMYFCASNLGLEGETQYFGPGTRLLVL.